This TCR beta chain was sequenced in a study of blood T cell repertoires in COVID-19. Background on the study: The United States, Italy and Spain provided the acute and convalescent COVID-19 samples. PBMCs, B-cell-depleted T cells, or T cells provided the cDNA or gDNA that made up the material.

Germline lookup yields CDR1 SGHTA and CDR2 FQGNSA. Losses at the gene ends were 1 base for V and 12 bases for J; bases not matched to a gene: 2. This CDR3 has 12 residues. Patients in Seattle were enrolled during active infection, then followed longitudinally. Source study methods: It was from reference gene primer amplification that nucleated cell counts were estimated. TCRdb's copy holds only in-frame clones and misses some; the assay was immunoSEQ multiplex PCR. V, J and clone size are taken as reported in that table, and D and trimming were inferred from the DNA itself. The sample has about 360,000 clones, 86% seen once.

Source material: peripheral blood. The chain combines TRBV7-2 with TRBJ2-1; the match to TRBD1 covers 8 bases. This receptor was obtained from a woman aged 55-69 years with COVID-19, enrolled during active disease. The CDR3 protein is CASSLVQGGQFF. The CDR3, as DNA: TGTGCCAGCAGCTTAGTACAGGGGGGGCAGTTCTTC.